The 7 T cell receptor beta chains below come from one sample, sequenced in a study of T cells in Graves' hyperthyroidism and ophthalmopathy. Amplification of TCR beta CDR3 regions used RNA as the template. First-round RT-PCR of the TCR CDR3 relied on the HTBI primer set. From the multiplex PCR reads, TCRdb called clonotypes with MiXCR, one entry per CDR3 protein. Seen here are roughly 570,000 distinct CDR3 sequences, 15% to 19% observed once, and the top ten hold under 8%. The sample comprised blood. The receptors here all came from a woman in her 30s with Graves' hyperthyroidism.

This clonotype was detected only a few times. The CDR3: CASSLQGQLTGELFF. The CDR3 DNA reads as TGTGCCAGCAGCTTACAGGGCCAGCTTACCGGGGAGCTGTTTTTT. V gene TRBV7-8 combines with J gene TRBJ2-2, with D perhaps matching TRBD1 (5 bases). Germline lookup yields CDR1 SGHVS and CDR2 FQNEAQ. Trimming removed 2 bases from V and 5 bases from J, with 12 bases in between. The CDR3 has 15 amino acids.

This clonotype was observed a single time. The chain is built from TRBV5-1 and TRBJ2-1; 7 positions agree with TRBD1. The V gene's germline CDR1 is SGHRS and CDR2 YFSETQ. Trimming removed 3 bases from V and 10 bases from J; junction bases left unmatched: 7. The CDR3 sequence is 13 residues long. The CDR3, as DNA: TGCGCCAGCAGCTGGAGACAGGGTGGGGAGCAGTTCTTC. As protein: CASSWRQGGEQFF.

This clonotype has ten or more counts. The CDR3, as DNA: TGTGCCTGGAGTATACAGGGGTCCTACAATGAGCAGTTCTTC. Translating it yields CAWSIQGSYNEQFF. The chain links TRBV30 to TRBJ2-1, with 7 bases matching TRBD1. Germline CDR1 reads GTSNPN; CDR2 reads SVGIG (reference sequence). The trim removed 2 bases at V and 1 base at J, leaving 2 bases unmatched. This CDR3 spans 14 amino acids. The whole variable domain, filled in from reference TRBV30 and TRBJ2-1, reads SQTIHQWPATLVQPVGSPLSLECTVEGTSNPNLYWYRQAAGRGLQLLFYSVGIGQISSEVPQNLSASRPQDRQFILSSKKLLLSDSGFYLCAWSIQGSYNEQFFGPGTRLTVL.

The gene calls are TRBV27 and TRBJ2-5, with 8 bases lining up with TRBD2. With 5 bases clipped from V and 13 bases from J, the junction kept 15 bases outside the gene matches. The CDR3 loop spans 14 amino acids. Germline V gene sequence: CDR1 MNHEY, CDR2 SMNVEV (reference sequence). CDR3 amino acids: CASSPRLSGSIPYF. DNA of the CDR3: TGTGCCAGCAGTCCCCGACTAAGCGGGAGTATTCCGTACTTC.

This clonotype was seen repeatedly, ten times or more. Written as DNA, the CDR3 is TGCGCCAGCAGCCCTGGACAGCAGCACTATGGCTACACCTTC. Amino acids: CASSPGQQHYGYTF. V gene TRBV4-1 combines with J gene TRBJ1-2, with D perhaps matching TRBD1 (6 bases). The CDR3 spans 14 residues. Germline values: CDR1 MGHRA, CDR2 YSYEKL. V lost 4 bases and J lost 3, with 12 bases in between.

The rearrangement joins TRBV3-1 to TRBJ2-7; a weak D match, TRBD2 (5 bases). Germline V gene data show CDR1 as LGHDT and CDR2 as YNNKEL (reference sequence). V was cut by 5 bases and J by 1 base, with 18 bases left in between. The CDR3 totals 16 residues. Written as DNA, the CDR3 is TGTGCCAGCAGCACACGGGAACAAAGTCCGTCCTACGAGCAGTACTTC. Protein sequence: CASSTREQSPSYEQYF.

This rearrangement joins TRBV19 to TRBJ1-2; a possible D gene is TRBD1 (5 bases). The CDR3 loop spans 14 amino acids. Germline V gives CDR1 LNHDA, CDR2 SQIVND (reference sequence). V lost 3 bases to trimming and J lost 1 base, with 9 bases between them. The CDR3 bases are TGTGCCAGTAGTATGGCAGGGAATAACTATGGCTACACCTTC. It is translated as CASSMAGNNYGYTF.